Listed here are 8 T cell receptor beta chains from one sample, sequenced in a study of low-dose radiotherapy and immunotherapy resistance in tumors. TRAV and TRBV primers primed cDNA for both TCRalpha and TCRbeta. A constant-region primer paired with the V-primer adapter amplified TCRs over about 18 PCR cycles. TCRdb used MiXCR to reprocess the reads, holding one entry per CDR3 protein. The data show around 90,000 distinct CDR3 sequences, 15% to 20% seen once. As to time point: before trial treatment. Sequencing used PBMCs, obtained before treatment. These receptors were taken from a male donor with prostate cancer.

This clonotype was detected ten times or more. V is TRBV29-1 and J is TRBJ2-1; tentatively, D is TRBD2 (6 bases). The CDR3 is made up of 11 amino acids. Per the germline V gene, CDR1 is SQVTM and CDR2 is ANQGSEA. The ends were cut back, 2 bases at V and 13 bases at J, with 12 bases in the middle. The CDR3 sequence: CSVEQLLAQFF. The CDR3 region has the DNA TGCAGCGTTGAACAATTACTAGCCCAGTTCTTC.

This clonotype has a count of ten or more. The chain employs TRBV20-1 and TRBJ1-2; no definite D call. The germline gives CDR1 DFQATT, CDR2 SNEGSKA (reference sequence). This CDR3 comprises 21 residues. The V end lost 0 bases, the J end lost 4 bases, and 33 bases lay between the germline ends. As DNA, the CDR3 is TGCAGTGCTAGAGATCTTCAGGATGCAGCTAGTTTCGACGCGCTTACCTATGGCTACACCTTC. Protein sequence: CSARDLQDAASFDALTYGYTF.

This clonotype was seen repeatedly, ten times or more. The gene calls are TRBV19 and TRBJ2-5, with a possible D match to TRBD2 (6 bases). The CDR3 extends over 14 amino acids. CDR1 LNHDA and CDR2 SQIVND come from the germline V gene (reference sequence). V was trimmed by 9 bases and J by 5 bases, leaving 19 bases between them. The CDR3 reads CASKAGQMGETQYF. Written as DNA, the CDR3 is TGTGCCAGCAAGGCGGGGCAGATGGGGGAGACCCAGTACTTC.

Turning to this clonotype: It differs at one base from a far larger clone, so likely a read error. This chain connects TRBV20-1 to TRBJ2-1, with 7 bases matching TRBD1. Germline V gives CDR1 DFQATT, CDR2 SNEGSKA (reference sequence). The CDR3 length is 12 residues. V dropped 3 bases and J dropped 10; count of bases not matched to a gene: 6. The CDR3: CSASRTGYEQFF. CDR3 nucleotide sequence: TGCAGTGCTAGTCGGACAGGCTACGAGCAGTTCTTC.

To note about this clonotype: Given a far larger clone just one base away, this is likely a sequencing read error. This chain links TRBV5-4 with TRBJ2-1; 9 bases fit TRBD1. V lost 0 bases to trimming and J lost 10 bases; unmatched junction nucleotides: 5. CDR1 and CDR2 (germline): SGHNT, YYREEE (reference sequence). The CDR3 has 14 amino acids. CDR3: CASSLDRGLDEQFF. In nucleotides, the CDR3 is TGTGCCAGCAGCTTGGACAGGGGGCTGGACGAGCAGTTCTTC.

This clonotype was counted ten times or more. V gene TRBV7-9 combines with J gene TRBJ2-1, with D unclear. With 8 bases removed from V and 2 bases from J, the gap between germline ends came to 16 bases. Germline V gene data show CDR1 as SEHNR and CDR2 as FQNEAQ (reference sequence). The CDR3 runs to 15 residues. The CDR3 sequence is CASGLLSNPYNEQFF. The CDR3 DNA sequence: TGTGCCAGCGGGCTTCTCTCTAACCCCTACAATGAGCAGTTCTTC.

This chain links TRBV21-1 with TRBJ2-7; the table names TRBD1, a call not compared with the DNA. TRBV21-1 is described as a pseudogene. The CDR3 consists of 13 residues. The CDR3, as DNA: TGTGCCAGCACTCAAACAGGGGATGGTGAGCAGTACTTC. Its translation: CASTQTGDGEQYF.

This clonotype was found many times. V usage is TRBV29-1 and J usage is TRBJ1-4; tentative D call: TRBD1 (5 bases). Germline CDR1 and CDR2: SQVTM and ANQGSEA. The CDR3 totals 12 residues. V shed 7 bases and J shed 3 bases, with 9 bases lying between them. Here the CDR3 reads CSARVANEKLFF. CDR3 nucleotides: TGCAGCGCCAGGGTGGCTAATGAAAAACTGTTTTTT.